The TCR beta chain described here comes from a study of OX40 agonist ivuxolimab in advanced cancers. Background on the study: One patient with hepatocellular carcinoma and two with cutaneous melanoma, three in all, had partial responses.

Measured with immunoSEQ multiplex PCR; TCRdb has only the in-frame clones, and not every one. The sample yields about 68,000 clones, 65% to 85% seen once. The V end lost 0 bases, the J end lost 5 bases, and 7 bases lay between the germline ends. Germline assignment: CDR1 SQVTM and CDR2 ANQGSEA. There are 12 residues in the CDR3. This TCR derives from an adult with an advanced solid tumor such as melanoma, head and neck, liver or kidney cancer. The rearrangement joins TRBV29-1 to TRBJ2-5; D remains ambiguous. This specimen consisted of CD4+ or CD8+ T cells sorted from blood, obtained in a trial of the OX40 agonist ivuxolimab. CDR3 sequence reads: CSVEEGRETQYF. For the CDR3, the DNA is TGCAGCGTTGAAGAAGGGCGGGAGACCCAGTACTTC. The full variable domain, completed using reference TRBV29-1 and TRBJ2-5, is SAVISQKPSRDICQRGTSLTIQCQVDSQVTMMFWYRQQPGQSLTLIATANQGSEATYESGFVIDKFPISRPNLTFSTLTVSNMSPEDSSIYLCSVEEGRETQYFGPGTRLLVL.